This T cell receptor (beta chain) appears in the sequencing data of a study of T cell responses to AZD1222 COVID-19 vaccine. Study conclusions and caveats: Sampling captured repertoires only after the peak T cell response. Baseline seropositives among AZD1222 recipients totaled only five or six. Along spike, vaccine-associated CD4 TCRs were found throughout, with dominance at 160-218 and 743-854.

The germline CDR1 and CDR2 sequences are KGHSH and LQKENI. The CDR3 contains 14 residues. With V trimmed by 6 bases and J by 3 bases, 6 bases remained unmatched. Points on this clone: Its specificity is unknown.

Data came from immunoSEQ multiplex PCR; TCRdb stores just in-frame clones and leaves some out. The sample includes approximately 92,000 clones, nearly 90% of them seen just once. The sample consisted of peripheral blood, taken on day 0 of AZD1222 vaccination. The receptor was derived from an adult in good health. The V call is TRBV18, the J call TRBJ1-1; 8 nucleotides align to TRBD1. The CDR3 region has the DNA TGTGCCAGCTCCCGACTGGACAGGGACACTGAAGCTTTCTTT. Encoded protein: CASSRLDRDTEAFF.